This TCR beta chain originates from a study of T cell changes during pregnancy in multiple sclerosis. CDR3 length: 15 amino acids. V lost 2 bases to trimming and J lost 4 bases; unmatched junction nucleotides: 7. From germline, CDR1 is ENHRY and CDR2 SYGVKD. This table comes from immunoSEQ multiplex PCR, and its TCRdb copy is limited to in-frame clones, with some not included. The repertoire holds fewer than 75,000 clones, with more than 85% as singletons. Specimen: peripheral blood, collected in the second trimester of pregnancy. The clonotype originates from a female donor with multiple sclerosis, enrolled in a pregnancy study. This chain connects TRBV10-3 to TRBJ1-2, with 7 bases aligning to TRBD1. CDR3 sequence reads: CAISELGGEGYGYTF. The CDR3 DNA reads TGTGCCATCAGTGAGCTAGGGGGCGAAGGCTATGGCTACACCTTC.